This T cell receptor beta chain is from a study of blood T cell repertoires in COVID-19. Study-level background: Collection of acute and convalescent COVID-19 samples took place in the United States, Italy and Spain. Sample material is recorded as cDNA or gDNA derived from T cells, B-cell-depleted T cells, or PBMCs.

Original handling: Reference gene primer amplification gave nucleated cell count estimates. The data were produced by immunoSEQ multiplex PCR, yet TCRdb's version contains in-frame clones alone and is incomplete. The V and J calls and the clone size are those of that table, but D and trimming were determined from the DNA. Of under 60,000 clones in the sample, nearly 80% are singletons; the top ten hold less than 30%. The CDR3 covers 13 residues. The germline gives CDR1 SNHLY, CDR2 FYNNEI. Trimming cost V 6 bases and J 3 bases, with 11 bases left between them. Sequencing was carried out using peripheral blood. The source of this sequence is a human donor in a cohort sampled during active COVID-19. The rearrangement links TRBV2 to TRBJ1-2, with D possibly matching TRBD1 (5 bases). The CDR3 sequence: CASRKGGDYGYTF. The CDR3 bases are TGTGCCAGCAGGAAGGGAGGGGACTATGGCTACACCTTC.